Each of the 18 T cell receptor beta chains below was sequenced from the same sample in a study of blood T cell repertoires in COVID-19. Data came from immunoSEQ multiplex PCR; TCRdb stores just in-frame clones and leaves some out. Of about 120,000 clones listed, about 85% were seen once; the top ten hold more than 6.5%. Material: peripheral blood. The receptors derive from a man older than 75 with active or convalescent COVID-19.

The gene calls are TRBV27 and TRBJ2-7; TRBD1 agrees at 9 bases. This CDR3 spans 13 amino acids. Germline CDR1 reads MNHEY; CDR2 reads SMNVEV (reference sequence). Losses at the gene ends were 9 bases for V and 2 bases for J; bases not matched to a gene: 5. In DNA, the CDR3 is TGTGCCAGTAGACAGGGGGGACCCTACGAGCAGTACTTC. Encoded protein: CASRQGGPYEQYF.

The chain recombines TRBV18 with TRBJ2-7; 7 bases align to TRBD2. The CDR3 has 15 amino acids. Germline-derived CDR1 and CDR2 are KGHSH and LQKENI. Trimming at V came to 6 bases and at J to 0 bases, leaving 8 bases not matched to a gene. The CDR3 coding sequence is TGTGCCAGCTCCCCGCCCCTAGCGGCCTCCTACGAGCAGTACTTC. This sequence encodes CASSPPLAASYEQYF.

The rearrangement links TRBV5-1 to TRBJ2-5; tentatively, D is TRBD1 (6 bases). Trimming left V 0 bases short and J 2 bases short, with 8 bases between. Germline assignment: CDR1 SGHRS and CDR2 YFSETQ. There are 14 residues in the CDR3. The CDR3 sequence is CASSLADSQETQYF. The CDR3 DNA is TGCGCCAGCAGCTTGGCGGACAGTCAAGAGACCCAGTACTTC.

This sequence joins TRBV5-4 and TRBJ1-5; 8 bases align to TRBD1. Germline lookup yields CDR1 SGHNT and CDR2 YYREEE (reference sequence). CDR3 length equals 13 residues. V lost 5 bases, J lost 5 bases, and 3 bases stayed unmatched. CDR3 sequence reads: CASRQDRDQPQHF. As DNA, the CDR3 is TGTGCCAGCAGGCAGGACAGGGATCAGCCCCAGCATTTT. Full variable domain (outside the CDR3, taken from reference TRBV5-4 and TRBJ1-5): ETGVTQSPTHLIKTRGQQVTLRCSSQSGHNTVSWYQQALGQGPQFIFQYYREEENGRGNFPPRFSGLQFPNYSSELNVNALELDDSALYLCASRQDRDQPQHFGDGTRLSIL.

V and J are TRBV28 and TRBJ1-4, with 7 positions matching TRBD1. V shed 6 bases, J shed 5 bases, and the junction held 9 bases outside the gene matches. CDR1 is MDHEN, CDR2 SYDVKM, per germline. This CDR3 has 15 residues. The CDR3 here is CASSLRGQRNEKLFF. The DNA of the CDR3 is TGTGCCAGCAGCCTACGGGGACAGAGAAATGAAAAACTGTTTTTT.

This clone was found many times. The chain employs TRBV7-8 and TRBJ2-5; 9 bases match TRBD2. Trimming at V came to 0 bases and at J to 1 base, leaving 9 bases not matched to a gene. Germline CDR1 reads SGHVS; CDR2 reads FQNEAQ. The CDR3 is 18 amino acids. The CDR3 loop is CASSLAWSGGSSQETQYF. CDR3 bases: TGTGCCAGCAGCTTAGCGTGGAGCGGGGGGTCCAGCCAAGAGACCCAGTACTTC. Complete variable domain (other parts from reference TRBV7-8 and TRBJ2-5): GAGVSQSPRYKVAKRGQDVALRCDPISGHVSLFWYQQALGQGPEFLTYFQNEAQLDKSGLPSDRFFAERPEGSVSTLKIQRTQQEDSAVYLCASSLAWSGGSSQETQYFGPGTRLLVL.

The chain has TRBV6-5 and TRBJ1-2; TRBD1 is a possible D gene (6 bases). V gave up 7 bases and J gave up 3 bases, with 15 bases separating them. Germline V lookup: CDR1 MNHEY, CDR2 SVGAGI. The CDR3 extends over 14 amino acids. The CDR3 nucleotides are TGTGCCAGCACCCCAAGGGGGAGCTACTATGGCTACACCTTC. As protein: CASTPRGSYYGYTF.

The V gene is TRBV19, the J gene TRBJ2-2; 9 bases match TRBD2. Germline CDR1 reads LNHDA; CDR2 reads SQIVND (reference sequence). Trimming removed 3 bases from V and 4 bases from J; junction bases left unmatched: 15. The CDR3 spans 19 residues. The CDR3 DNA is TGTGCCAGTAGTATGGGGCCCAGCGGGGGGCCCAAGGGCACCGGGGAGCTGTTTTTT. Its protein product is CASSMGPSGGPKGTGELFF.

V and J are TRBV11-2 and TRBJ1-1; perhaps TRBD1 as D (6 bases). The CDR3 is 17 residues long. Trimming removed 3 bases from V and 1 base from J, with 18 bases in between. Per the germline V gene, CDR1 is SGHAT and CDR2 is FQNNGV. The CDR3, as DNA: TGTGCCAGCAGCTTCACGAAGTTCGGACAGTCGAACACTGAAGCTTTCTTT. It codes for CASSFTKFGQSNTEAFF.

CDR3 sequence (DNA): TGTGCCAGCAGCAGGACAGGGAACGAGCAGTACTTC. Encoded protein: CASSRTGNEQYF. The chain combines TRBV7-8 with TRBJ2-7; TRBD1 aligns across 8 bases. The CDR3 is made up of 12 amino acids. With V trimmed by 5 bases and J by 5 bases, 2 bases remained unmatched. CDR1 is SGHVS, CDR2 FQNEAQ, per germline.

This clone was seen a single time. The DNA for the CDR3 is TGTGCCAGCAGCCAGCCCACTAGCGGGGCCGAGCAGTACTTC. Its translation is CASSQPTSGAEQYF. The genes are TRBV3-1 (or the pseudogene TRBV3-2) and TRBJ2-7; 10 bases align to TRBD2. Trimming at V came to 3 bases and at J to 6 bases, leaving 5 bases not matched to a gene. Germline V gene data show CDR1 as LGHDT and CDR2 as YNNKEL (reference sequence). This CDR3 has 14 residues.

Only a few counts were recorded for this clone. The chain links TRBV4-1 to TRBJ2-1, with 8 bases identical to TRBD1. CDR1 and CDR2 from the germline V gene are MGHRA and YSYEKL. With 3 bases clipped from V and 9 bases from J, the junction kept 4 bases outside the gene matches. This CDR3 is built from 13 residues. The CDR3 DNA reads TGCGCCAGCAGCCACCCAGGGGGCTTTGAGCAGTTCTTC. This translates into CASSHPGGFEQFF.

The chain uses TRBV6-6 and TRBJ1-2; a weak D match, TRBD1 (5 bases). The CDR3 contains 12 residues. CDR1 MNHNY and CDR2 SVGAGI come from the germline V gene (reference sequence). V lost 2 bases and J 6 bases, leaving 7 bases between the germline ends. The CDR3 DNA sequence: TGTGCCAGCAGTTACGCCAGGGATGGCTACACCTTC. Its translation: CASSYARDGYTF.

The chain couples TRBV11-2 to TRBJ2-5; tentatively, D is TRBD2 (6 bases). V was pared by 5 bases and J by 2 bases, with 18 bases between. The CDR3 is made up of 16 amino acids. Per the germline V gene, CDR1 is SGHAT and CDR2 is FQNNGV. The CDR3 is CASSPPWSSEQETQYF. DNA for the CDR3: TGTGCCAGCAGCCCTCCATGGTCTAGCGAACAAGAGACCCAGTACTTC.

The chain combines TRBV27 with TRBJ1-2, with 8 positions matching TRBD1. CDR3 length: 15 residues. V dropped 3 bases and J dropped 3; count of bases not matched to a gene: 6. Looked up from germline, CDR1 is MNHEY and CDR2 is SMNVEV (reference sequence). CDR3 coding DNA: TGTGCCAGCAGTTTGGGGTCGACAGGGGACTATGGCTACACCTTC. It translates to CASSLGSTGDYGYTF.

This chain uses TRBV6-5 with TRBJ2-7, with a weak D call TRBD2 (5 bases). Germline V gives CDR1 MNHEY, CDR2 SVGAGI. CDR3 size: 13 residues. V dropped 6 bases and J dropped 2 bases, with 11 bases sitting between them. The CDR3 nucleotides are TGTGCCAGCAGACCCTCCGGGACCTACGAGCAGTACTTC. It specifies CASRPSGTYEQYF.

V and J are TRBV15 and TRBJ1-4, with D possibly being TRBD1 (5 bases). This CDR3 is built from 13 residues. With 1 base removed from V and 8 bases from J, the gap between germline ends came to 8 bases. CDR1 LNHNV and CDR2 YYDKDF come from the germline V gene (reference sequence). The CDR3 bases are TGTGCCACCAGCAGAGCAGGGTGGGAAAAACTGTTTTTT. It yields the protein CATSRAGWEKLFF.

The gene calls are TRBV14 and TRBJ1-1; D perhaps matches TRBD1 (6 bases). In germline, CDR1 is SGHDN, CDR2 FVKESK. V was pared by 2 bases and J by 1 base, with 17 bases between. CDR3 length: 17 residues. CDR3 protein: CASSQWGLTAKNTEAFF. CDR3 nucleotide sequence: TGTGCCAGCAGCCAATGGGGGCTGACAGCCAAGAACACTGAAGCTTTCTTT.